A selection of T cell receptor beta chains follows, all from one sample in a study of regulatory T cells in long-lasting Graves disease. One entry per CDR3 protein, called by TCRdb with MiXCR from the multiplex PCR reads. Of fewer than 400,000 distinct CDR3 sequences detected, roughly a fifth appear once; the ten largest clones hold 25% to 30%. The specimen comprised peripheral blood mononuclear cells (PBMCs), sampled when the disease was refractory, from a patient treated with antithyroid drugs. Receptors were obtained from a female donor with Graves disease. CDR3s include the opening cysteine and the closing phenylalanine or tryptophan. D genes are given only for firm matches. Clone size is given for some rows only: seen once, a few or many times, or a class if the clone is expanded.

d_gene	abundance	j_gene	v_gene	CDR3nt	CDR3aa
NA	many	TRBJ1-1	TRBV6-2/TRBV6-3	TGTGCCAGCAGTGGAGCGACCACTGAAGCTTTCTTT	CASSGATTEAFF
NA	many	TRBJ1-5	TRBV10-3	TGTGCCATCAGCAGGGACAAAAGCAATCAGCCCCAGCATTTT	CAISRDKSNQPQHF
NA	once	TRBJ2-1	TRBV7-8	TGTGCCAGCAGCTTCAAGGGACTCCTCCTCAATGAGCAGTTCTTC	CASSFKGLLLNEQFF
NA	few	TRBJ2-2	TRBV7-2	TGTGCCAGCAGCCGACAGGCCGTTGACACCGGGGAGCTGTTTTTT	CASSRQAVDTGELFF
NA	NA	TRBJ2-7	TRBV7-9	TGTGCCAGCAGCATTACTTGGGGACACTTAGCCTACGAGCAGTACTTC	CASSITWGHLAYEQYF
NA	NA	TRBJ2-6	TRBV19	TGTGCCAGTAAAGCAGAGTACCCAACGGCTGGGGCCAACGTCCTGACTTTC	CASKAEYPTAGANVLTF
NA	NA	TRBJ2-7	TRBV5-1	TGCGCCAGCAACTTGGAGGGGGGCGAGCAGTACTTC	CASNLEGGEQYF
NA	few	TRBJ1-1	TRBV7-2	TGTGCCAGCAGCCTTCAGGGCGGGTCGGTTCCCACTGAAGCTTTCTTT	CASSLQGGSVPTEAFF
NA	few	TRBJ1-6	TRBV20-1	TGCAGTGTGACCTCAGGAGATTCACCCCTCCACTTT	CSVTSGDSPLHF
NA	few	TRBJ1-3	TRBV6-1	TGTGCCAGCAGTGAAGCAGTCGGGCCCTCTGGAAACACCATATATTTT	CASSEAVGPSGNTIYF
NA	many	TRBJ2-5	TRBV5-6	TGTGCCAGCAGCGCAGGACGCGTGACCTACTTC	CASSAGRVTYF
NA	few	TRBJ2-7	TRBV6-1	TGTGCCAGCAGTGAGATTTGGAACGTGGAGTACTTC	CASSEIWNVEYF
NA	many	TRBJ2-3	TRBV12-3/TRBV12-4	TGTGCCAGCATCCAGACAGGGACTAGCACAGATACGCAGTATTTT	CASIQTGTSTDTQYF
NA	many	TRBJ1-2	TRBV10-3	TGTGCCATCAGGGACAGAAACTATGGCTACACCTTC	CAIRDRNYGYTF
NA	NA	TRBJ2-1	TRBV7-8	TGTGCCAGCAGCCTCCCTGTGCCGGGCGGGGAGGAGTTCTTC	CASSLPVPGGEEFF
NA	many	TRBJ2-7	TRBV12-3/TRBV12-4	TGTGCCAGCAGTTTAGGGGAAGGTGCGCCCTACGAGCAGTACTTC	CASSLGEGAPYEQYF
TRBD1	many	TRBJ1-2	TRBV7-9	TGTGCCAGCAGCTCAGGACAGGGGGCGGGAGGCTACACCTTC	CASSSGQGAGGYTF
TRBD1	many	TRBJ1-6	TRBV2	TGTGCCAGCAGGACAGGGGGCAATTCACCCCTCCACTTT	CASRTGGNSPLHF
NA	many	TRBJ1-2	TRBV7-2	TGTGCCAGCAACCGGGACGGCCTCGGTGGCTACACCTTC	CASNRDGLGGYTF
TRBD2	NA	TRBJ2-7	TRBV9	TGTGCCAGCAGCGTAGGCGGGGGGTCCGGGGAGCAGTACTTC	CASSVGGGSGEQYF
NA	many	TRBJ2-7	TRBV7-2	TGTGCCAGCAGCTTAGGGGCAGTCGACTCCTACGAGCAGTACTTC	CASSLGAVDSYEQYF
NA	many	TRBJ2-5	TRBV2	TGTGCCAGCAGTGCTCGGGGGAAAGAGACCCAGTACTTC	CASSARGKETQYF
NA	many	TRBJ2-6	TRBV7-2	TGTGCCAGCAGCTGGGGGACGTACAGCTCTGGGGCCAACGTCCTGACTTTC	CASSWGTYSSGANVLTF
TRBD2	many	TRBJ2-5	TRBV6-2/TRBV6-3	TGTGCCAGCAGTTGGAAGCGGGGGGGCCTTGAGACCCAGTACTTC	CASSWKRGGLETQYF
TRBD1	many	TRBJ2-4	TRBV7-8	TGTGCCAGCAGCCCCCGGGCAGGGGGCGCCTCCAAAAACATTCAGTACTTC	CASSPRAGGASKNIQYF
NA	few	TRBJ1-6	TRBV6-2/TRBV6-3	TGTGCCAGCAGTTACTCGGACAGAAATAATTCACCCCTCCACTTT	CASSYSDRNNSPLHF
NA	many	TRBJ1-2	TRBV12-3/TRBV12-4	TGTGCCAGCAGTTTCCGTCATCGCTACACCTTC	CASSFRHRYTF
NA	NA	TRBJ2-5	TRBV9	TGTGCCAGCAGCGTAGTGGTGGGAGAGGTAGGGACCCAGTACTTC	CASSVVVGEVGTQYF
TRBD1	many	TRBJ1-2	TRBV24-1	TGTGCCACCAGTGATACAGGGGCGATGAACTATGGCTACACCTTC	CATSDTGAMNYGYTF
NA	NA	TRBJ1-1	TRBV10-3	TGTGCCATCAGTGAGTCCCCGGCCGGCCTGGGCACTGAAGCTTTCTTT	CAISESPAGLGTEAFF
TRBD1	NA	TRBJ1-2	TRBV18	TGTGCCAGCTCATCAGGGACAGCGAATAACTATGGCTACACCTTC	CASSSGTANNYGYTF
TRBD1	few	TRBJ1-6	TRBV6-5	TGTGCCAGCAGTTCCAACAGGGGATCACCCCTCCACTTT	CASSSNRGSPLHF
NA	NA	TRBJ2-7	TRBV10-3	TGTGCCATCAGTGAGTCTCAGTTCGCGAGGTCCTACGAGCAGTACTTC	CAISESQFARSYEQYF
NA	many	TRBJ1-2	TRBV20-1	TGCAGTGTAGCGGCCCCCTCGGGGGGCTATGGCTACACCTTC	CSVAAPSGGYGYTF
TRBD2	many	TRBJ2-7	TRBV6-1	TGTGCCAGCAGTCAGCCGGGACTAGCGGGAGTCGACGAGCAGTACTTC	CASSQPGLAGVDEQYF
NA	NA	TRBJ2-7	TRBV18	TGTGCCAGCTCACCAGACACAGGGAGGTCGCACGAGCAGTACTTC	CASSPDTGRSHEQYF
NA	NA	TRBJ2-7	TRBV6-1	TGTGCCAGCGCTACTAGAACCTCCTACGAGCAGTACTTC	CASATRTSYEQYF
NA	NA	TRBJ2-1	TRBV28	TGTGCCAGCAGTTCCCCTCGAGGCAATGAGCAGTTCTTC	CASSSPRGNEQFF
NA	NA	TRBJ2-3	TRBV20-1	TGCAGTGCCCAACGAGAGGATACGCAGTATTTT	CSAQREDTQYF
NA	NA	TRBJ1-2	TRBV5-1	TGCGCCAGCTCCAGGACCAGGGAGAACCATGGCTACACCTTC	CASSRTRENHGYTF
NA	NA	TRBJ1-4	TRBV6-2/TRBV6-3	TGTGCCAGCAGTTACGGGGTCCGGGCTAATGAAAAACTGTTTTTT	CASSYGVRANEKLFF
TRBD1	NA	TRBJ1-1	TRBV18	TGTGCCAGCTCACTTCTGGTTGGACAGGAGGTCGGCACTGAAGCTTTCTTT	CASSLLVGQEVGTEAFF
NA	NA	TRBJ1-5	TRBV24-1	TGTGCCACCAGTGAGAGGGGGATGGATAGCAATCAGCCCCAGCATTTT	CATSERGMDSNQPQHF
NA	once	TRBJ2-7	TRBV5-1	TGCGCCAGCAGCTATTATGGGGGTGACCTACTGGGGGGCGAGCAGTACTTC	CASSYYGGDLLGGEQYF
NA	few	TRBJ2-2	TRBV10-2	TGCGCCAGCAGTGACCCCGACAGCCCGAACACCGGGGAGCTGTTTTTT	CASSDPDSPNTGELFF
NA	many	TRBJ1-1	TRBV5-5	TGTGCCAGCAGCTTGTACCCGGACGGGAACACTGAAGCTTTCTTT	CASSLYPDGNTEAFF
NA	NA	TRBJ1-3	TRBV5-1	TGCGCCAGCAGCTTGGCCGGTGGGGCGCGAGGAAACACCATATATTTT	CASSLAGGARGNTIYF
NA	NA	TRBJ2-7	TRBV3-1	TGTGCCAGCAGCCACGCAACTGCCATCTACGAGCAGTACTTC	CASSHATAIYEQYF
NA	NA	TRBJ1-1	TRBV7-6	TGTGCCAGCAGCTCGAAGGGGGTTGGTGAAGCTTTCTTT	CASSSKGVGEAFF